This record looks at one T cell receptor beta chain sequence and its context. This CDR3 comprises 15 residues. The germline CDR1 and CDR2 sequences are SGHVS and FQNEAQ. The V gene end was trimmed by 5 bases and the J gene end by 2 bases; junction bases not matched to a gene: 8. This specimen belongs to a study of OX40 agonist ivuxolimab in advanced cancers. Looking at the study overall: Ivuxolimab is an agonistic anti-OX40 (CD134) antibody, and patients were treated with it.

Sequenced by immunoSEQ multiplex PCR; TCRdb stores in-frame clones only, minus some. The table includes approximately 47,000 clones, about 90% detected once. The sequenced sample was CD4+ or CD8+ T cells sorted from blood, obtained in a trial of the OX40 agonist ivuxolimab. The chain uses TRBV7-8 and TRBJ1-2; 7 bases are a match to TRBD1. This TCR was sampled from an adult with an advanced solid tumor such as melanoma, head and neck, liver or kidney cancer. Written as DNA, the CDR3 is TGTGCCAGCAGCCCGCGACAGGGCTCAAACTATGGCTACACCTTC. Translated: CASSPRQGSNYGYTF.